The clone carrying this TCR beta chain has a count of ten or more. Its antigen is unidentified. Germline CDR1 is SEHNR and CDR2 is FQNEAQ (reference sequence). This CDR3 has 17 amino acids. Trimming removed 6 bases at V and 4 bases at J, with 23 bases between. As it was prepared, the TCRbeta library received unique molecular identifiers. TCRdb fed the PCR reads into MiXCR, producing one record per CDR3 protein. The table shows under 750,000 distinct CDR3 sequences, with approximately 22% occurring only once. This record comes from a study of T-cell reconstitution after alpha-beta-depleted transplantation in children. Whole-study findings and limits: Fresh T-cell production supplied most of the T-cell counts and diversity seen one year after transplant. Several hundred graft clones that had expanded were reportedly the source of alpha-beta T cells about two months after transplant.

This chain joins TRBV7-9 and TRBJ2-3, with D perhaps matching TRBD2 (6 bases). This clonotype originated in a boy under two years old who had a stem cell transplant for acute myeloid leukemia, so the T cells may come from the graft donor. The sample here was PBMCs, mostly from graft donor cells, taken 360 days after TCRalphabeta/CD19-depleted stem cell transplant. The DNA for the CDR3 is TGTGCCAGCAGTCGAGTCTTTTGGGACTCTGACGCAGATACGCAGTATTTT. It translates to CASSRVFWDSDADTQYF. Filled out from reference TRBV7-9 and TRBJ2-3, the complete variable domain reads DTGVSQNPRHKITKRGQNVTFRCDPISEHNRLYWYRQTLGQGPEFLTYFQNEAQLEKSRLLSDRFSAERPKGSFSTLEIQRTEQGDSAMYLCASSRVFWDSDADTQYFGPGTRLTVL.